This T cell receptor (beta chain) appears in the sequencing data of a study of response to subunit inactivated influenza vaccine. Study results and limitations: Each seasonal flu vaccination may recruit only limited new T cells, authors suggested.

This CDR3 has 11 residues. The germline CDR1 and CDR2 sequences are LGHDT and YNNKEL (reference sequence). Trimming took 0 bases from V and 6 from J, leaving 3 bases between them. This clonotype was seen more than once but under ten times. Antigen: not known. TCRdb redid the calling of the RT-PCR reads with MiXCR, one entry per CDR3 protein. The repertoire holds about 160,000 distinct CDR3 sequences, with over 8.5% as singletons. This clonotype was sampled from a man aged 45 to 70 who received an inactivated influenza vaccine. Sequenced here: CD8+ T cells sorted from PBMCs, sampled less than 30 months after vaccination. The chain recombines TRBV3-1 with TRBJ2-7, with no clear D. CDR3 loop: CASSQEVEQYF. As DNA, the CDR3 is TGTGCCAGCAGCCAAGAAGTCGAGCAGTACTTC.